Shown below are 18 T cell receptor beta chains from a single sample sequenced in a study of shared T cell receptors in the human thymus. Using immunoSEQ multiplex PCR, the repertoire was profiled, and TCRdb retains in-frame clones only, with some absent. The data show hundreds of thousands of clones, approximately 80% seen once. These data were likewise used in another study, on human thymus T cells.

The sequenced sample was thymocytes. The receptors were gathered from a boy in the first two years of life with a congenital heart defect.

This chain connects TRBV19 to TRBJ2-5, with D possibly TRBD2 on 6 matching bases. Germline values: CDR1 LNHDA, CDR2 SQIVND (reference sequence). V was pared by 0 bases and J by 6 bases, with 8 bases between. The CDR3 contains 13 residues. The CDR3 nucleotides read TGTGCCAGTAGTATAGAGGAGGGACAGACCCAGTACTTC. Translated: CASSIEEGQTQYF.

J is TRBJ1-1 and V is TRBV2; no clear D. Germline V gene data show CDR1 as SNHLY and CDR2 as FYNNEI. The CDR3 covers 14 residues. Trimming stripped 1 base from V and 5 bases from J, with 11 bases between. CDR3 in amino acids: CASSEGGFVTEAFF. CDR3 nucleotide sequence: TGTGCCAGCAGTGAAGGAGGGTTTGTAACTGAAGCTTTCTTT. Looking up the rest from reference TRBV2 and TRBJ1-1 gives the full variable domain: EPEVTQTPSHQVTQMGQEVILRCVPISNHLYFYWYRQILGQKVEFLVSFYNNEISEKSEIFDDQFSVERPDGSNFTLKIRSTKLEDSAMYFCASSEGGFVTEAFFGQGTRLTVV.

The V call is TRBV29-1, the J call TRBJ1-2, with D unresolved. Per germline, CDR1 SQVTM and CDR2 ANQGSEA. The CDR3 covers 13 residues. With 5 bases removed from V and 8 bases from J, the gap between germline ends came to 18 bases. In DNA, the CDR3 is TGCAGCGTTCCTCGAGGGTCCCGGCGGGGCTACACCTTC. Translated, it gives CSVPRGSRRGYTF.

Only one count was recorded for this clone. The chain is built from TRBV9 and TRBJ2-3, with 8 bases aligning to TRBD1. The CDR3 has 18 residues. CDR1 is SGDLS and CDR2 is YYNGEE in the germline V gene. V trimming: 4 bases; J trimming: 3 bases; junction bases outside the gene matches: 16. CDR3 DNA: TGTGCCAGCAGCTTTAAATCGGGCAGGGGGCAGGGGACAGATACGCAGTATTTT. Its protein product is CASSFKSGRGQGTDTQYF.

This clone was detected only once. The chain recombines TRBV4-1 with TRBJ1-5; D perhaps matches TRBD1 (5 bases). Germline-derived CDR1 and CDR2 are MGHRA and YSYEKL. This CDR3 region has 22 residues. The V end was cut by 0 bases, the J end by 1 base, with 28 bases between. This chain's CDR3 is CASSQDRRDFNFWLSSNQPQHF. CDR3 bases: TGCGCCAGCAGCCAAGATCGGCGGGACTTCAACTTTTGGTTGTCGAGCAATCAGCCCCAGCATTTT.

This clone was found once. The V and J genes are TRBV21-1 and TRBJ1-2; TRBD1 is the table's D call and was not checked against the DNA. TRBV21-1 is a recognized pseudogene. The CDR3 covers 12 residues. The CDR3 reads CASSMAANGYTF. CDR3 nucleotides: TGTGCCAGCAGCATGGCTGCAAATGGCTACACCTTC.

The CDR3 nucleotides are TGCGCCAGCAGCCAAGACGCGACTAGCGGGAGAGATTCCTACGAGCAGTACTTC. Its translation is CASSQDATSGRDSYEQYF. The rearrangement links TRBV4-3 to TRBJ2-7; 12 nucleotides match TRBD2. The junction had 7 bases not matched to a gene; V was cut back by 0 bases and J by 1 base. In germline, CDR1 is LGHNA, CDR2 YSLEER. The CDR3 sequence is 18 residues long.

The chain is built from TRBV5-1 and TRBJ2-1; the match to TRBD2 covers 8 bases. The CDR3 is 16 amino acids. Germline V gene lookup returns CDR1 SGHRS and CDR2 YFSETQ. V lost 2 bases and J lost 8; bases outside the gene matches: 12. The CDR3 here is CASSFVPGLEIYEQFF. The CDR3 nucleotides are TGCGCCAGCAGCTTTGTCCCGGGACTAGAGATTTATGAGCAGTTCTTC.

The chain couples TRBV6-1 to TRBJ2-1, with 13 bases lining up with TRBD2. With V trimmed by 1 base and J by 14 bases, 5 bases remained unmatched. CDR3 length: 14 amino acids. Looked up from germline, CDR1 is MNHNS and CDR2 is SASEGT. The CDR3 region has the DNA TGTGCCAGCAGTGAAGGACTAGCGGGAGGATTGAAGTTCTTC. This gives the protein CASSEGLAGGLKFF.

This clone has only one observation. This sequence joins TRBV30 and TRBJ2-7, with 12 bases matching TRBD2. The CDR3 spans 14 residues. V was pared by 2 bases and J by 7 bases, with 6 bases of the junction left unmatched. The germline V gene has CDR1 GTSNPN and CDR2 SVGIG (reference sequence). The CDR3 spells CAWSLGLAGWEQYF. The CDR3 nucleotides are TGTGCCTGGAGTCTCGGACTAGCGGGGTGGGAGCAGTACTTC.

The rearrangement joins TRBV4-1 to TRBJ2-1; 13 bases align to TRBD2. J was trimmed by 3 bases and V by 3 bases; bases with no gene match: 14. The CDR3 totals 20 residues. The V gene's germline CDR1 is MGHRA and CDR2 YSYEKL. The CDR3 nucleotides read TGCGCCAGCAGCCATCAACCCAGACTAGCGGGAGGACGACTCTACAATGAGCAGTTCTTC. It codes for CASSHQPRLAGGRLYNEQFF.

The chain couples TRBV27 to TRBJ2-4; D is possibly TRBD2 (7 bases). The CDR3 spans 15 residues. Germline CDR1 reads MNHEY; CDR2 reads SMNVEV (reference sequence). V lost 5 bases, J lost 6 bases, and 17 bases lay in between. CDR3 coding DNA: TGTGCCAGCAGTCTACCACACAGGGAGGGAAACATTCAGTACTTC. Residues: CASSLPHREGNIQYF.

The chain has TRBV9 and TRBJ2-5, with 11 nucleotides matching TRBD2. V lost 0 bases to trimming and J lost 2 bases; unmatched junction nucleotides: 9. The CDR3 runs to 18 residues. Germline CDR1 and CDR2: SGDLS and YYNGEE. The CDR3 coding sequence is TGTGCCAGCAGCGTAGGAGTAGCGGGAGGGCTGGGGCAAGAGACCCAGTACTTC. As protein: CASSVGVAGGLGQETQYF.

The chain carries TRBV4-1 and TRBJ2-6, with 9 bases matching TRBD2. From germline, CDR1 is MGHRA and CDR2 YSYEKL. V lost 4 bases to trimming and J lost 0 bases; unmatched junction nucleotides: 10. The CDR3 consists of 19 residues. CDR3 amino acids: CASSPEPASGNSGANVLTF. The CDR3 DNA reads TGCGCCAGCAGCCCTGAGCCGGCTAGCGGGAACTCTGGGGCCAACGTCCTGACTTTC.

V and J are TRBV4-1 and TRBJ1-4, with D unresolved. Germline V CDR1 and CDR2: MGHRA, YSYEKL. This CDR3 region has 15 residues. V lost 5 bases and J lost 4, with 14 bases in between. In DNA form, the CDR3 reads TGCGCCAGCAGCTTCAGCCGGGTCTATAATGAAAAACTGTTTTTT. This codes for CASSFSRVYNEKLFF.

The chain couples TRBV10-2 to TRBJ2-7, with TRBD2 identical over 9 bases. Unmatched junction bases numbered 11, after V lost 5 bases and J lost 3 bases. The CDR3 contains 16 residues. Germline CDR1 reads WSHSY; CDR2 reads SAAADI. This CDR3 reads CASSQGLAFTNYEQYF. The CDR3 DNA reads as TGCGCCAGCAGTCAGGGACTAGCATTTACCAACTACGAGCAGTACTTC.

The CDR3, as DNA: TGTGCCAGCAGCTTAGGAGGGACTAAGGGAGACAATGAGCAGTTCTTC. Its translation: CASSLGGTKGDNEQFF. The chain is built from TRBV7-2 and TRBJ2-1; 7 positions match TRBD2. The J segment lost 5 bases and the V segment lost 1 base, leaving 8 bases of the junction unmatched. Germline assignment: CDR1 SGHTA and CDR2 FQGNSA. This CDR3 comprises 16 residues.

The sample holds a few counts of this clone. The gene calls are TRBV7-2 and TRBJ2-3; 14 nucleotides agree with TRBD2. This CDR3 has 17 residues. Germline V gene sequence: CDR1 SGHTA, CDR2 FQGNSA. The ends lost 5 bases at V and 3 bases at J; junction bases unmatched: 7. The CDR3 DNA reads as TGTGCCAGCAGCCCCGGGACTAGCGGGAGTATGACAGATACGCAGTATTTT. Encoded protein: CASSPGTSGSMTDTQYF.